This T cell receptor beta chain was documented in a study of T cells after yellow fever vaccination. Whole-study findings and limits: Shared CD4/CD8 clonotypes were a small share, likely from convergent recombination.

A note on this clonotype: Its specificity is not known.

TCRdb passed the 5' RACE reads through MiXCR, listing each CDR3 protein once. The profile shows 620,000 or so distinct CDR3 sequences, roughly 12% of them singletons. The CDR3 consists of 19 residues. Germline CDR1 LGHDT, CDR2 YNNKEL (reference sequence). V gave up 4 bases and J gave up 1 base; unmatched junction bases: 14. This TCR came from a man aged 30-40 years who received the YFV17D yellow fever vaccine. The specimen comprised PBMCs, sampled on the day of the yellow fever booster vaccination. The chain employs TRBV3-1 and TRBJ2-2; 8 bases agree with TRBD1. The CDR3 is CASSLSRISGQVNTGELFF. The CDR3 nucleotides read TGTGCCAGCAGCCTAAGTAGGATATCGGGACAGGTGAACACCGGGGAGCTGTTTTTT.